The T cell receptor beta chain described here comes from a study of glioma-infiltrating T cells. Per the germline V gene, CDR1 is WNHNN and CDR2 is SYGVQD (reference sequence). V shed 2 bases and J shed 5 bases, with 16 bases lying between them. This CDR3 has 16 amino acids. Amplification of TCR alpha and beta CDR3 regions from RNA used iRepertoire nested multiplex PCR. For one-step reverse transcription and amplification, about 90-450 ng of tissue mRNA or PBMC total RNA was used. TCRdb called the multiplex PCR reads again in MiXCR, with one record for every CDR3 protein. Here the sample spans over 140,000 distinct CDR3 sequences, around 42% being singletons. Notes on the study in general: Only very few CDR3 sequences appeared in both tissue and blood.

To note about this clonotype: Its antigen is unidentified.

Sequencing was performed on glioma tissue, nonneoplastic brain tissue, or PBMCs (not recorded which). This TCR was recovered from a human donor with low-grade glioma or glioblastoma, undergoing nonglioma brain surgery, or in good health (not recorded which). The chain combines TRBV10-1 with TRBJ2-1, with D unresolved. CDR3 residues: CASSEEETPPDNEQFF. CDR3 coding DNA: TGCGCCAGCAGTGAGGAGGAGACCCCTCCCGACAATGAGCAGTTCTTC.